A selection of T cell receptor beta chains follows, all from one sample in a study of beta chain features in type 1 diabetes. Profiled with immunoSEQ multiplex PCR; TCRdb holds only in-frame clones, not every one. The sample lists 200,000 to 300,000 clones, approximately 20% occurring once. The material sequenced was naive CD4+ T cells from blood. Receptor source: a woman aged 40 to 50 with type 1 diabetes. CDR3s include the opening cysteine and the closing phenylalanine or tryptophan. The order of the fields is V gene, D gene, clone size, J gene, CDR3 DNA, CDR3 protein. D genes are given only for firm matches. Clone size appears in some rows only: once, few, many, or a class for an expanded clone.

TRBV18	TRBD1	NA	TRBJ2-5	TGTGCCAGCTCACCACGGACAGGGAAAGAGACCCAGTACTTC	CASSPRTGKETQYF
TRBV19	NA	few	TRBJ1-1	TGTGCCAGTAGTACAGGGAAAGGAAAAGCGACTGAAGCTTTCTTT	CASSTGKGKATEAFF
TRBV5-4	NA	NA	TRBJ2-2	TGTGCCAGCAGCTTGGACAGATTGAACACCGGGGAGCTGTTTTTT	CASSLDRLNTGELFF
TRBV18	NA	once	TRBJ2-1	TGTGCCAGCTCACCGCAGGTCCATCCCAACAATGAGCAGTTCTTC	CASSPQVHPNNEQFF
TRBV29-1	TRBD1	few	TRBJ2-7	TGCAGCGTCCGGGACAGCGCCTACGAGCAGTACTTC	CSVRDSAYEQYF
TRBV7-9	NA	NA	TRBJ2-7	TGTGCCAGCAGCTTAGTCCCATCCTCCTACGAGCAGTACTTC	CASSLVPSSYEQYF
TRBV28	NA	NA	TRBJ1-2	TGTGCCAGCAGTTTGCCCCAGGGACACCTTTTCAACTATGGCTACACCTTC	CASSLPQGHLFNYGYTF
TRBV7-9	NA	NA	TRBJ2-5	TGTGCCAGCAGCTTGGGGACTTTGTACCAAGAGACCCAGTACTTC	CASSLGTLYQETQYF
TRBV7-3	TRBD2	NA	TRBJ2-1	TGTGCCAGCAGCCTAACGACTAGCGGGGACCCAAATGAGCAGTTCTTC	CASSLTTSGDPNEQFF
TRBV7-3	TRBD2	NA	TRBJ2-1	TGTGCCAGCAGCTTACTAGCGGAGGTTTACAATGAGCAGTTCTTC	CASSLLAEVYNEQFF
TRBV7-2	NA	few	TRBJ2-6	TGTGCCAGCAGCCCGCGAGGGGGGGGGTTGGGGGCCAACGTCCTGACTTTC	CASSPRGGGLGANVLTF
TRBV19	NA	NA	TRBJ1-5	TGTGCCAGTAGAGATTACAGGGCTCATCAGCCCCAGCATTTT	CASRDYRAHQPQHF
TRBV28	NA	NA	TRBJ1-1	TGTGCCAGCAGTTTTGAGCGGGAAGCTTTCTTT	CASSFEREAFF
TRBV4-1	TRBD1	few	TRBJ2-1	TGCGCCAGCAGCCAAGTGACAGGGAACAATGAGCAGTTCTTC	CASSQVTGNNEQFF
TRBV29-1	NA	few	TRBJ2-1	TGCAGCGTTGAAGAGTTGCGAAGGGGAAGGAAGACCGATGAGCAGTTCTTC	CSVEELRRGRKTDEQFF
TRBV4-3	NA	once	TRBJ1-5	TGCGCCAGCAGCCAAGAGCGGGTCCCGGGTTTTCAGCCCCAGCATTTT	CASSQERVPGFQPQHF
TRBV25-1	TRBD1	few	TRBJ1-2	TGTGCCAGCAGTGACTGGGCAGACAGGGCTTATGGCTACACCTTC	CASSDWADRAYGYTF
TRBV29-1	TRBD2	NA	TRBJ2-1	TGCAGCGTTGGTACGAGGGAGGGCCGGTACAATGAGCAGTTCTTC	CSVGTREGRYNEQFF
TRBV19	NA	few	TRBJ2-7	TGTGCCAGTAGTATGGACGGAGGGTACGAGCAGTACTTC	CASSMDGGYEQYF
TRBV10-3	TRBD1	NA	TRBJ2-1	TGTGCCATCGGCACCACAGGGGACGAGCAGTTCTTC	CAIGTTGDEQFF
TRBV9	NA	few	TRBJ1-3	TGTGCCAGCAGCGGGACTGACAGGCTTGGAAACACCATATATTTT	CASSGTDRLGNTIYF
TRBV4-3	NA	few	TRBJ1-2	TGCGCCAGCACCCCGGGACACTCCGACTATGGCTACACCTTC	CASTPGHSDYGYTF
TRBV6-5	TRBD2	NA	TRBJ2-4	TGTGCCAGCAGTCCCGGACTAGCGGTCAAAAACATTCAGTACTTC	CASSPGLAVKNIQYF
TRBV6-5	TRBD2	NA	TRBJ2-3	TGTGCCAGCGGGACGGGGGGTAGCACAGATACGCAGTATTTT	CASGTGGSTDTQYF
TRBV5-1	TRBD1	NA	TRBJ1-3	TGCGCCAGCAGCTCGACAGGGTGGGGAAACACCATATATTTT	CASSSTGWGNTIYF
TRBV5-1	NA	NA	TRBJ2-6	TGCGCCAGCAGCTTGGACGGGACGGACAGCTCTGGGGCCAACGTCCTGACTTTC	CASSLDGTDSSGANVLTF
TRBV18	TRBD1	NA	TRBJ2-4	TGTGCCAGCTCACCACCTCCGGGACAGGGAAACATTCAGTACTTC	CASSPPPGQGNIQYF
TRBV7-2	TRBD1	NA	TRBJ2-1	TGTGCCAGCAGGTTTGACAGGGGCCTAGGGGAGCAGTTCTTC	CASRFDRGLGEQFF
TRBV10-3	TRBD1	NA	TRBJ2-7	TGTGCCTCCTCGCAGGGGACAGGGGGCTTAGAGCAGTACTTC	CASSQGTGGLEQYF
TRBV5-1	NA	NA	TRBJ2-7	TGCGCCAGCAGCTGGCTCTCCGGGACATCATCCTACGAGCAGTACTTC	CASSWLSGTSSYEQYF
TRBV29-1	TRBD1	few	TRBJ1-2	TGCAGCGTTGAAGACGGAACCGGGACAGCGGATGGCTACACCTTC	CSVEDGTGTADGYTF
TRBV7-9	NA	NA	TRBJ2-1	TGTGCCAGCAGCGAACAGGGTATAAGGGACAATGAGCAGTTCTTC	CASSEQGIRDNEQFF
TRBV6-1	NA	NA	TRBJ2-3	TGTGCCAGCAGCCACATGACAGATACGCAGTATTTT	CASSHMTDTQYF
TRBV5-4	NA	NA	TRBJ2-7	TGTGCCAGCAGCTTGGCCATGGGTCTCAATGGGGGGGAGCAGTACTTC	CASSLAMGLNGGEQYF
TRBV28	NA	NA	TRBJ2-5	TGTGCCAGCAGCCCCGGAGGGGATCAAGAGACCCAGTACTTC	CASSPGGDQETQYF
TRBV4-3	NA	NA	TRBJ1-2	TGCGCCAGCAGCCAAGATGGGGGGTACTATGGCTACACCTTC	CASSQDGGYYGYTF
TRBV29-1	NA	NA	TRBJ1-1	TGCAGCGTTGAGGGGGCGAGCACTGAAGCTTTCTTT	CSVEGASTEAFF
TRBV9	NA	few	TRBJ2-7	TGTGCCAGCAGCGTAGGGCAGGTTCCCTACGAGCAGTACTTC	CASSVGQVPYEQYF
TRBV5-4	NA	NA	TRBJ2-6	TGTGCCAGCAGAACCCAGGCTGGGGCCAACGTCCTGACTTTC	CASRTQAGANVLTF
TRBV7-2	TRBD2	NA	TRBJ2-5	TGTGCCAGCAGCTTTAGCGGGTTCCAAGAGACCCAGTACTTC	CASSFSGFQETQYF
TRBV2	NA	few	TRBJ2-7	TGTGCCAGCAGTGGGATATCGGCAGGGGGGTACGAGCAGTACTTC	CASSGISAGGYEQYF
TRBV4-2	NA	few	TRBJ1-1	TGTGCCAGCAGCCAAGGAGGGTTACGCGCCCCGAACACTGAAGCTTTCTTT	CASSQGGLRAPNTEAFF
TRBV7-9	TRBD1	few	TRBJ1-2	TGTGCCAGCAGCCGTGGTGAATGGACAGGGGGGATTGGGTTCTATGGCTACACCTTC	CASSRGEWTGGIGFYGYTF
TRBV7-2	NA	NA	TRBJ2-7	TGTGCCAGCGCCCCGACAGGTACCTACGAGCAGTACTTC	CASAPTGTYEQYF
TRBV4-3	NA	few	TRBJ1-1	TGCGCCAGCAGCCAAGCCGGGATCGGAGCTTTCTTT	CASSQAGIGAFF
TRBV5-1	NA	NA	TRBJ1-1	TGCGCCAGCAGCCCGACAGGTTACGCTGAAGCTTTCTTT	CASSPTGYAEAFF
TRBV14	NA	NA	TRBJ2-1	TGTGCCAGCAGCCGACTCGGGGAAAATGAGCAGTTCTTC	CASSRLGENEQFF